This entry lists 20 T cell receptor beta chains sequenced from one sample in a study of blood T cell repertoires in COVID-19. Generated by immunoSEQ multiplex PCR, the TCRdb table keeps only in-frame clones and is missing some. The sample lists some 150,000 clones; about 89% were seen once. The sequenced material came from peripheral blood. These receptor sequences come from a man aged 55 to 69 with active or convalescent COVID-19.

The V gene is TRBV24-1, the J gene TRBJ1-2, with D possibly matching TRBD1 (5 bases). The V and J ends lost 4 bases and 4 bases respectively, with 6 bases between them. This CDR3 has 12 amino acids. Germline assignment: CDR1 KGHDR and CDR2 SFDVKD. The DNA of the CDR3 is TGTGCCACCAGTGACCAGGGCTATGGCTACACCTTC. Its protein is CATSDQGYGYTF.

The chain is built from TRBV4-2 and TRBJ1-4, with TRBD1 as a possible D gene (6 bases). The CDR3 has 15 residues. V shed 0 bases and J shed 5 bases, with 10 bases lying between them. In germline, CDR1 is LGHNA, CDR2 YNFKEQ. The CDR3 spells CASSQEWQGNEKLFF. As DNA, the CDR3 is TGTGCCAGCAGCCAAGAGTGGCAGGGGAATGAAAAACTGTTTTTT.

V gene TRBV7-2 combines with J gene TRBJ2-3, with 10 bases that match TRBD2. Trimming cost V 4 bases and J 5 bases; bases outside gene matches: 9. The CDR3 loop spans 16 amino acids. The germline gives CDR1 SGHTA, CDR2 FQGNSA. CDR3: CASSSPLAGYVDTQYF. The CDR3 DNA is TGTGCCAGCAGCTCACCACTAGCGGGATACGTAGATACGCAGTATTTT. The whole variable domain, filled in from reference TRBV7-2 and TRBJ2-3, reads GAGVSQSPSNKVTEKGKDVELRCDPISGHTALYWYRQSLGQGLEFLIYFQGNSAPDKSGLPSDRFSAERTGGSVSTLTIQRTQQEDSAVYLCASSSPLAGYVDTQYFGPGTRLTVL.

This CDR3 is CASSVMGSNEQFF. CDR3 DNA sequence: TGTGCCAGCAGCGTAATGGGGAGTAATGAGCAGTTCTTC. The chain is built from TRBV9 and TRBJ2-1; D is perhaps TRBD2 (5 bases). Trimming took 1 base from V and 7 from J, leaving 9 bases between them. CDR3 length: 13 amino acids. Germline CDR1 reads SGDLS; CDR2 reads YYNGEE.

V is TRBV6-5 and J is TRBJ2-7, with a tentative D call TRBD2 (5 bases). CDR3 length: 13 amino acids. Germline CDR1 and CDR2: MNHEY and SVGAGI. Trimming pared 2 bases from V and 5 bases from J, leaving 10 bases between. The CDR3 DNA is TGTGCCAGCAGTTACGGGAGATTCAACGAGCAGTACTTC. It codes for CASSYGRFNEQYF.

The chain joins TRBV7-2 to TRBJ2-5, with 13 bases fitting TRBD2. From germline, CDR1 is SGHTA and CDR2 FQGNSA. The V and J ends lost 5 bases and 4 bases, in that order; junction bases with no gene match: 4. The CDR3 consists of 15 residues. The CDR3 nucleotides read TGTGCCAGCAGCCCACGACTAGCGGGAGGAGAGACCCAGTACTTC. This translates into CASSPRLAGGETQYF.

The chain uses TRBV4-1 and TRBJ1-1, with 7 bases matching TRBD1. With 1 base clipped from V and 2 bases from J, the junction kept 4 bases outside the gene matches. Germline V gene sequence: CDR1 MGHRA, CDR2 YSYEKL. This CDR3 is 15 amino acids long. CDR3 loop: CASSQVNRGNTEAFF. The CDR3 bases are TGCGCCAGCAGCCAAGTAAACAGGGGTAACACTGAAGCTTTCTTT.

The chain has TRBV5-6 and TRBJ2-5; D gene uncertain. Germline CDR1 is SGHDT and CDR2 is YYEEEE. The CDR3 is 13 amino acids. The V end was cut by 1 base, the J end by 4 bases, with 8 bases between. The CDR3 nucleotides read TGTGCCAGCAGCTTGAGTACGGGAGAGACCCAGTACTTC. Protein: CASSLSTGETQYF.

The chain carries TRBV16 and TRBJ1-5; 9 bases align to TRBD1. Germline values: CDR1 KGHSY, CDR2 FQNENV. Trimming at V came to 5 bases and at J to 6 bases, leaving 11 bases not matched to a gene. The CDR3 totals 16 residues. The CDR3 DNA sequence: TGTGCCAGCAGCAAAGGACAGGGGAATTTTCGTCAGCCCCAGCATTTT. Translated, it gives CASSKGQGNFRQPQHF.

The chain employs TRBV2 and TRBJ2-1, with D tentatively TRBD1 (5 bases). This CDR3 has 11 amino acids. Germline CDR1 reads SNHLY; CDR2 reads FYNNEI. The V and J ends lost 3 bases and 14 bases respectively, with 11 bases between them. The chain's CDR3 is CASSEGPKEFF. In DNA form, the CDR3 reads TGTGCCAGCAGTGAGGGGCCAAAGGAGTTCTTC.

The gene calls are TRBV6-5 and TRBJ1-5, with a weak D call TRBD1 (6 bases). V lost 6 bases and J 7 bases, leaving 10 bases between the germline ends. CDR3 length equals 12 residues. Germline lookup yields CDR1 MNHEY and CDR2 SVGAGI. The CDR3 protein is CASSTGHQPQHF. CDR3 DNA: TGTGCCAGCAGCACAGGGCACCAGCCCCAGCATTTT.

The V gene is TRBV14, the J gene TRBJ2-7, with 7 bases fitting TRBD2. The CDR3 has 16 residues. V was clipped by 1 base and J by 0 bases; unmatched bases: 6. The germline gives CDR1 SGHDN, CDR2 FVKESK. The CDR3 DNA reads TGTGCCAGCAGCCAAGGGGGGGGACTGCTCTCCTACGAGCAGTACTTC. Residues: CASSQGGGLLSYEQYF.

This CDR3 is CSVGLHNEQFF. The DNA for the CDR3 is TGCAGCGTAGGACTCCACAATGAGCAGTTCTTC. The V gene is TRBV29-1, the J gene TRBJ2-1, with D possibly TRBD2 on 5 matching bases. The V end was cut by 6 bases, the J end by 5 bases, with 8 bases between. From germline, CDR1 is SQVTM and CDR2 ANQGSEA. This CDR3 has 11 amino acids.

The V gene is TRBV19, the J gene TRBJ2-7; D is perhaps TRBD1 (6 bases). This CDR3 has 15 residues. Germline CDR1 reads LNHDA; CDR2 reads SQIVND (reference sequence). V lost 3 bases and J lost 3, with 15 bases in between. This CDR3 is CASSISQGSIYEQYF. DNA for the CDR3: TGTGCCAGTAGTATCTCACAGGGTTCTATCTACGAGCAGTACTTC.

This chain links TRBV10-1 with TRBJ2-5; D is perhaps TRBD2 (6 bases). V lost 0 bases, J lost 1 base, and 33 bases lay in between. Per the germline V gene, CDR1 is WNHNN and CDR2 is SYGVQD (reference sequence). The CDR3 totals 23 residues. This CDR3 is CASSESSDGWWRGSTAPQETQYF. Written as DNA, the CDR3 is TGCGCCAGCAGTGAGTCTTCGGATGGGTGGTGGCGGGGAAGCACAGCGCCCCAAGAGACCCAGTACTTC.

This chain joins TRBV7-2 and TRBJ2-2; TRBD1 agrees at 10 bases. Germline CDR1 and CDR2: SGHTA and FQGNSA. The V segment lost 5 bases and the J segment 7 bases; nucleotides outside the gene matches: 7. The CDR3 has 15 residues. The CDR3 loop is CASSLDRGRGGELFF. CDR3 sequence (DNA): TGTGCCAGCAGCCTGGACAGGGGGAGGGGCGGGGAGCTGTTTTTT.

There are a few counts of this clone. The chain combines TRBV27 with TRBJ1-1; 7 bases are a match to TRBD1. CDR1 and CDR2 from the germline V gene are MNHEY and SMNVEV (reference sequence). This CDR3 comprises 12 residues. The V segment lost 4 bases and the J segment 9 bases; nucleotides outside the gene matches: 5. CDR3 protein: CASSSGGKQAFF. The CDR3 nucleotides are TGTGCCAGCAGTTCAGGGGGAAAACAAGCTTTCTTT.

V gene TRBV27 combines with J gene TRBJ1-5; D gene uncertain. V was trimmed by 2 bases and J by 7 bases, leaving 9 bases between them. Germline values: CDR1 MNHEY, CDR2 SMNVEV (reference sequence). CDR3 length: 13 amino acids. The DNA of the CDR3 is TGTGCCAGCAGTTTAGTAGGAGCCCAGCCCCAGCATTTT. It encodes CASSLVGAQPQHF.

V gene TRBV21-1 combines with J gene TRBJ2-5; TRBD1, as called in the table, went unchecked against the DNA. TRBV21-1 is a documented pseudogene. CDR3 length equals 13 residues. Here the CDR3 DNA reads TGTGCCAGCACCGCCAGGGGCCAAGAGACCCAGTACTTC. The encoded protein is CASTARGQETQYF.

The rearrangement uses TRBV30 and TRBJ1-4; 8 bases are shared with TRBD1. The CDR3 has 14 amino acids. V trimming: 5 bases; J trimming: 5 bases; junction bases outside the gene matches: 7. CDR1 and CDR2 from the germline V gene are GTSNPN and SVGIG (reference sequence). The CDR3 sequence: CAWALRDRNEKLFF. CDR3 nucleotide sequence: TGTGCCTGGGCCCTCCGGGACAGGAATGAAAAACTGTTTTTT.